This T cell receptor (beta chain) is from a study of cytomegalovirus exposure and HLA in healthy donors. Study details: An analysis done earlier identified 95 million to 140 million unique TCR beta sequences from about 179 million T cells. Approximately 85 million unique TCRs from HLA-typed donors were held in an early release of data. Notes on the study in general: Specificity for CMV antigens was confirmed in vitro for three of the CMV-associated chains.

The CDR3 is 17 amino acids. V was clipped by 1 base and J by 1 base; unmatched bases: 6. CDR1 and CDR2 (germline): SGHNT, YENEEA. Though probably carrying unrecorded immune exposures, donors were nominally healthy at sampling. PCR employed 60 Vbeta and 13 Jbeta primers. Sequenced by immunoSEQ multiplex PCR; TCRdb stores in-frame clones only, minus some. The sample consists of 250,000 to 350,000 clones, roughly 90% of them appearing once. In the case of this clone: The antigen is not known.

The sample consisted of PBMCs. The V gene is TRBV11-3, the J gene TRBJ2-3; 9 bases line up with TRBD1. The receptor was isolated from a man aged 40-55 years in good health and CMV-seropositive. CDR3 residues: CASSLGLGQGGTDTQYF. DNA for the CDR3: TGTGCCAGCAGCTTAGGGCTGGGACAGGGTGGCACAGATACGCAGTATTTT.